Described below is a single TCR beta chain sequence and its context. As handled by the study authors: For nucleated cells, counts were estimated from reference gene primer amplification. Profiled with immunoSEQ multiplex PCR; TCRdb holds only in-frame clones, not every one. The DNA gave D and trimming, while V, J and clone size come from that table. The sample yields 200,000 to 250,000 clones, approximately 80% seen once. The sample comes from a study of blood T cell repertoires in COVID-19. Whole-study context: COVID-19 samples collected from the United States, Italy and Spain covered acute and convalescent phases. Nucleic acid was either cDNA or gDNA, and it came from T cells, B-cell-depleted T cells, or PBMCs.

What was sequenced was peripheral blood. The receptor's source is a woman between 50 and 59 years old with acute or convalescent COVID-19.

CDR3 in DNA: TGTGCCATCAGTCCCGGACAGGAGCTGTTTTTT. Protein product: CAISPGQELFF. The chain employs TRBV10-3 and TRBJ1-4, with D perhaps TRBD1 (5 bases). The DNA end is a closer match to TRBJ2-2, so the J assignment may be wrong. The CDR3 has 11 residues. From germline, CDR1 is ENHRY and CDR2 SYGVKD.